This TCR beta chain originates from a study of cytomegalovirus exposure and HLA in healthy donors. Study summary: The 666 first-cohort repertoires shared a platform with the approximately 120 validation repertoires, as reported in a later analysis.

Study-wide results and caveats: Rarity held for most TCR sequences, but there were some public TCRs that occurred in many donors. It was confirmed in vitro that a few of the CMV-associated chains were specific for CMV antigens. In the roughly 130 validation repertoires, a later analysis found that first-cohort TCR clusters tended to co-occur.

Assay used: immunoSEQ multiplex PCR; TCRdb lists only in-frame clones, some missing. Here the sample spans some 98,000 clones, more than 85% being singletons. Worth noting for this clone: The antigen is not known.

The TCR was taken from a man in his late teens or twenties in good health and CMV-seropositive. The specimen was PBMCs.

Written as DNA, the CDR3 is TGTGCCAGCAAGCCCCTAGGACAGGGGCATCAGCCCCAGCATTTT. This sequence encodes CASKPLGQGHQPQHF. V and J are TRBV6-1 and TRBJ1-5; 9 nucleotides match TRBD1. Germline V gives CDR1 MNHNS, CDR2 SASEGT. Losses at the gene ends were 7 bases for V and 5 bases for J; bases not matched to a gene: 9. CDR3 length: 15 residues.